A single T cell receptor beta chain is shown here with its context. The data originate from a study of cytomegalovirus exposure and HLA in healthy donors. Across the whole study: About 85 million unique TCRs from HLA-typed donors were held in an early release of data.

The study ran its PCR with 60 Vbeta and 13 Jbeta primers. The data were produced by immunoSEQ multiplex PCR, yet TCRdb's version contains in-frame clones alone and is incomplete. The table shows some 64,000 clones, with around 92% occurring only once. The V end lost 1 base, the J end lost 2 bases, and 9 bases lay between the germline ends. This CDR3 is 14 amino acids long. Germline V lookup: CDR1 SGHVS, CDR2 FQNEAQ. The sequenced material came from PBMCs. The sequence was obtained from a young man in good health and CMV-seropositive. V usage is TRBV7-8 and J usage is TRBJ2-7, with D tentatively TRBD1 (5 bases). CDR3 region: CASSLEGHTYEQYF. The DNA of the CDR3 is TGTGCCAGCAGCTTAGAGGGGCATACCTACGAGCAGTACTTC. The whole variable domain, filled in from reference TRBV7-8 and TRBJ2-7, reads GAGVSQSPRYKVAKRGQDVALRCDPISGHVSLFWYQQALGQGPEFLTYFQNEAQLDKSGLPSDRFFAERPEGSVSTLKIQRTQQEDSAVYLCASSLEGHTYEQYFGPGTRLTVT.